This T cell receptor beta chain comes out of a study of T cell repertoires in cytomegalovirus infection. About the research overall: Recently identified HLA-C-restricted CMV epitopes and well-studied HLA-B-restricted CMV epitopes were used by the study. Public TCR beta signature analysis indicated the presence of both CMV infection and matching HLA type.

Whole-study results and caveats: The cumulative frequency of public TCR beta families distinguished individuals who carried CMV together with the relevant HLA. The response measured ex vivo was dominated by TCR beta clonotypes (HLA-C-restricted and CMV-specific).

For this clonotype: What it recognizes is unknown. This may be a read error, as it is one base from a much larger clone.

MiXCR, applied by TCRdb to the reads, yields one record per CDR3 protein. Seen here are some 900,000 distinct CDR3 sequences, about 30% observed once, and the top ten hold around an eighth. The CDR3 runs to 12 residues. The V end lost 5 bases, the J end lost 7 bases, and 8 bases lay between the germline ends. Germline V CDR1 and CDR2: SGHVS, FNYEAQ. J is TRBJ2-2 and V is TRBV7-6, with D tentatively TRBD1 (5 bases). Specimen: cultured CD8+ T cells from PBMCs, collected from culture after CMV antigen stimulation. This receptor was obtained from a human donor in good health (CMV status not recorded). Some clones in this sample may be carry-over from other donors' samples. CDR3 residues: CASSPGIGELFF. The DNA for the CDR3 is TGTGCCAGCAGCCCAGGGATCGGGGAGCTGTTTTTT. Full variable domain (remainder filled in from reference TRBV7-6 and TRBJ2-2): GAGVSQSPRYKVTKRGQDVALRCDPISGHVSLYWYRQALGQGPEFLTYFNYEAQQDKSGLPNDRFSAERPEGSISTLTIQRTEQRDSAMYRCASSPGIGELFFGEGSRLTVL.